This paragraph covers one T cell receptor beta chain sequence. Its antigen is unidentified. The data belong to a study of blood T cells in healthy people across ages. Overall study findings and caveats: No one knew whether donors had CMV, which possibly confounded expanded clonotype changes.

This CDR3 spans 15 amino acids. Between the trimmed V and J ends, which lost 4 bases and 1 base, there was a span of 13 bases. Germline values: CDR1 SGHRS, CDR2 YFSETQ. Using a J-beta primer mix together with a sample-barcoded 5' primer, a second PCR was run for about 7 to 12 cycles. TCRdb recomputed calls from the 5' RACE reads with MiXCR, one row per CDR3 protein. This sample has 910,000 or so distinct CDR3 sequences; roughly 51% occur once, and the top ten carry about 21%. The chain joins TRBV5-1 to TRBJ2-3; D is perhaps TRBD1 (5 bases). The sample consisted of blood. This TCR derives from an older woman in good health. Written as DNA, the CDR3 is TGCGCCAGCAGCGACCCTGGCAGGGGCACAGATACGCAGTATTTT. Its protein product is CASSDPGRGTDTQYF.